Listed below are T cell receptor beta chains from one sample, sequenced in a study of spatial heterogeneity in lung cancer. TCRdb independently ran MiXCR on the 5' RACE reads; one entry per CDR3 protein. This sample has 8,000 to 9,500 distinct CDR3 sequences, with roughly 6.4% found just once. Material: lung tumor tissue, obtained at surgery. The source of these receptors is a male donor with early-stage non-small cell lung cancer. CDR3s include the opening cysteine and the closing phenylalanine or tryptophan. The D gene is left open where the match is weak. Rows give clone size only sometimes, using once, few, many, or a class for an expanded clone.

CDR3aa | CDR3nt | v_gene | len | j_gene | d_gene | abundance
CASLVDYRTGELFF | TGTGCCAGCCTTGTGGATTACCGAACCGGGGAGCTGTTTTTT | TRBV19 | 14 | TRBJ2-2 | - | many
CASSLGGRGEQYF | TGTGCCAGCAGCTTAGGCGGCAGGGGAGAGCAGTACTTC | TRBV7-8 | 13 | TRBJ2-7 | - | many
CASSYPQMREGAETQYF | TGTGCCAGCAGTTACCCCCAGATGCGGGAGGGCGCAGAGACCCAGTACTTC | TRBV6-6 | 17 | TRBJ2-5 | TRBD2 | medium-sized
CASSDRGQLHGYTF | TGTGCCAGCAGCGATCGAGGACAGCTACATGGCTACACCTTC | TRBV9 | 14 | TRBJ1-2 | - | many
CASNLGTVSNQPQHF | TGTGCCAGCAACCTCGGGACAGTTAGCAATCAGCCCCAGCATTTT | TRBV2 | 15 | TRBJ1-5 | TRBD1 | -
CASSLGADSGANVLTF | TGTGCCAGCAGTTTAGGGGCCGACTCTGGGGCCAACGTCCTGACTTTC | TRBV12-3/TRBV12-4 | 16 | TRBJ2-6 | - | many
CASSSGQGFYNSPLHF | TGTGCCAGCAGCTCCGGACAGGGCTTTTATAATTCACCCCTCCACTTT | TRBV7-9 | 16 | TRBJ1-6 | TRBD1 | medium-sized
CASSLPPGETQYF | TGTGCCAGCAGCTTGCCACCAGGGGAGACCCAGTACTTC | TRBV5-4 | 13 | TRBJ2-5 | - | medium-sized
CASTLDLMGTEAFF | TGCGCCAGCACCTTGGACCTGATGGGGACTGAAGCTTTCTTT | TRBV5-1 | 14 | TRBJ1-1 | - | many
CASSTGLAGEQYF | TGTGCCAGCAGTACCGGACTAGCGGGCGAGCAGTACTTC | TRBV6-2/TRBV6-3 | 13 | TRBJ2-7 | TRBD2 | medium-sized
CAWSSGGYVQYF | TGTGCCTGGAGTTCCGGGGGGTACGTGCAGTACTTC | TRBV30 | 12 | TRBJ2-7 | TRBD2 | medium-sized
CASSLLRATREKLFF | TGTGCCAGCAGCTTACTCAGGGCTACGAGGGAAAAACTGTTTTTT | TRBV7-9 | 15 | TRBJ1-4 | - | medium-sized
CASSPARSETQYF | TGTGCCAGCAGCCCGGCCCGTAGTGAGACCCAGTACTTC | TRBV7-3 | 13 | TRBJ2-5 | - | medium-sized
CASSVGQLSNQPQHF | TGTGCCAGCAGTGTTGGGCAGCTTAGCAATCAGCCCCAGCATTTT | TRBV2 | 15 | TRBJ1-5 | - | medium-sized
CASSYSVPDLYGYTF | TGTGCCAGCAGTTACAGCGTCCCGGACCTATATGGCTACACCTTC | TRBV6-2/TRBV6-3 | 15 | TRBJ1-2 | - | many
CASSLFSGSSYNEQFF | TGTGCCAGCAGTTTATTTAGCGGGAGCTCCTACAATGAGCAGTTCTTC | TRBV28 | 16 | TRBJ2-1 | TRBD2 | medium-sized
CASSAGDREHTEAFF | TGCGCCAGCAGCGCCGGGGACAGGGAGCACACTGAAGCTTTCTTT | TRBV5-1 | 15 | TRBJ1-1 | TRBD1 | medium-sized
CASRAWSNTGELFF | TGTGCCAGCAGGGCATGGTCGAACACCGGGGAGCTGTTTTTT | TRBV6-5 | 14 | TRBJ2-2 | - | medium-sized
CASSYSRSGEQYF | TGTGCCAGCAGTTACTCGAGAAGCGGCGAGCAGTACTTC | TRBV6-6 | 13 | TRBJ2-7 | - | medium-sized
CSKTSQETQYF | TGCAGCAAAACTAGCCAAGAGACCCAGTACTTC | TRBV20-1 | 11 | TRBJ2-5 | - | many
CASSQDTVQYF | TGTGCCAGCAGCCAGGACACTGTGCAGTACTTC | TRBV7-2 | 11 | TRBJ2-7 | - | many
CSVEETTGGDNEQFF | TGCAGCGTTGAAGAAACAACAGGGGGGGATAATGAGCAGTTCTTC | TRBV29-1 | 15 | TRBJ2-1 | - | -
CASSRAIPSYEQYF | TGTGCCAGCAGCAGGGCTATCCCTTCCTACGAGCAGTACTTC | TRBV6-5 | 14 | TRBJ2-7 | - | medium-sized
CASSLELQGIQYF | TGCGCCAGCAGCTTGGAGTTACAGGGCATTCAGTACTTC | TRBV5-1 | 13 | TRBJ2-4 | - | medium-sized
CASRPLGGWSYGYTF | TGCGCCAGCAGACCGCTGGGGGGGTGGAGCTATGGCTACACCTTC | TRBV5-1 | 15 | TRBJ1-2 | - | many
CSVERAGRGYGYTF | TGCAGCGTTGAACGCGCAGGGCGGGGGTATGGCTACACCTTC | TRBV29-1 | 14 | TRBJ1-2 | - | many
CSVGGTSEEQYF | TGCAGCGTTGGGGGGACTAGCGAAGAGCAGTACTTC | TRBV29-1 | 12 | TRBJ2-7 | TRBD2 | many